This is a list of T cell receptor beta chains from one sample in a study of a mutant IDH1 vaccine in newly diagnosed glioma. Sequencing used immunoSEQ multiplex PCR; TCRdb keeps in-frame clones, though not all of them. The table shows some 36,000 clones, with around 81% occurring only once. No antigens are known for them. Sequencing was performed on PBMCs, taken from a glioma patient whose treatment included an IDH1 peptide vaccine. These receptors were obtained from a man in his forties or fifties with glioma. The CDR3 runs from the conserved cysteine through the conserved F or W. The order of the fields is D gene, V gene, clone size, J gene, CDR3 protein, CDR3 DNA. D genes are given only for firm matches. The size field is filled for only some rows; it gives once, few, many or a size class.

TRBD1	TRBV7-9	.	TRBJ2-7	CASSSEEGQGFYEQYF	TGTGCCAGCAGCTCGGAGGAGGGACAGGGGTTTTACGAGCAGTACTTC
.	TRBV28	.	TRBJ1-5	CASSSTGGNQPQHF	TGTGCCAGCAGTTCGACTGGGGGCAATCAGCCCCAGCATTTT
.	TRBV13	.	TRBJ2-6	CASSLGRSSGANVLTF	TGTGCCAGCAGCTTAGGCAGGAGCTCTGGGGCCAACGTCCTGACTTTC
TRBD1	TRBV5-4	.	TRBJ1-2	CASSREGARNYGYTF	TGTGCCAGCAGTCGAGAGGGGGCGCGGAACTATGGCTACACCTTC
.	TRBV6-1	few	TRBJ2-1	CASSELVTNEQFF	TGTGCCAGCAGTGAACTAGTGACAAATGAGCAGTTCTTC
TRBD1	TRBV6-1	.	TRBJ1-2	CASSELDRGSGYTF	TGTGCCAGCAGTGAACTGGACAGGGGCAGTGGCTACACCTTC
.	TRBV4-1	.	TRBJ1-6	CASSQEEVIPLSPLHF	TGCGCCAGCAGCCAAGAGGAGGTTATCCCGCTTTCACCCCTCCACTTT
.	TRBV6-5	.	TRBJ2-4	CASSRYSLAKNIQYF	TGTGCCAGCAGCCGCTACAGCTTAGCCAAAAACATTCAGTACTTC
.	TRBV18	.	TRBJ2-4	CASSPRRTKNIQYF	TGTGCCAGCTCACCAAGGCGGACCAAAAACATTCAGTACTTC
.	TRBV2	.	TRBJ1-1	CASSKGKTATEAFF	TGTGCCAGCAGTAAAGGGAAGACGGCCACTGAAGCTTTCTTT
.	TRBV6-1	.	TRBJ1-5	CASSEVPDSNQPQHF	TGTGCCAGCAGTGAAGTCCCAGATAGCAATCAGCCCCAGCATTTT
.	TRBV7-2	.	TRBJ1-5	CASSPNRGNQPQHF	TGTGCCAGCAGCCCCAACAGGGGCAATCAGCCCCAGCATTTT
.	TRBV7-2	.	TRBJ2-5	CASSSQGLGETQYF	TGTGCCAGCAGCTCCCAGGGGCTAGGAGAGACCCAGTACTTC
TRBD2	TRBV11-3	.	TRBJ2-1	CASSIGLAGMQFF	TGTGCCAGCAGCATTGGACTAGCGGGGATGCAGTTCTTC
.	TRBV12-5	.	TRBJ1-5	CASGTGDQPQHF	TGTGCTAGTGGTACCGGGGATCAGCCCCAGCATTTT
TRBD2	TRBV29-1	.	TRBJ2-5	CSVRTSGKGETQYF	TGCAGCGTACGGACTAGCGGGAAAGGGGAGACCCAGTACTTC
.	TRBV6-5	.	TRBJ2-7	CASSYSTGQGEQYF	TGTGCCAGCAGTTACTCTACGGGGCAAGGCGAGCAGTACTTC
TRBD1	TRBV18	.	TRBJ1-1	CASSSGQGAEAFF	TGTGCCAGCTCAAGCGGTCAGGGGGCTGAAGCTTTCTTT
.	TRBV7-9	.	TRBJ2-1	CASSPVGGSGYNEQFF	TGTGCCAGCAGCCCGGTAGGGGGAAGTGGGTACAATGAGCAGTTCTTC
TRBD1	TRBV11-3	.	TRBJ1-4	CASGPGGLEKLFF	TGTGCCAGCGGGCCAGGGGGTCTTGAAAAACTGTTTTTT
TRBD1	TRBV5-5	.	TRBJ1-1	CASSFWDRATEAFF	TGTGCCAGCAGCTTTTGGGACAGGGCTACTGAAGCTTTCTTT
TRBD1	TRBV28	.	TRBJ1-2	CASSTNRDRGHVIYGYTF	TGTGCCAGCAGCACCAACCGGGACAGGGGGCATGTAATCTATGGCTACACCTTC
.	TRBV2	.	TRBJ1-2	CASRGTGNNYGYTF	TGTGCCAGCAGAGGTACAGGGAATAACTATGGCTACACCTTC
.	TRBV7-3	few	TRBJ2-3	CASSQGGLSTDTQYF	TGTGCCAGCAGCCAGGGGGGGCTAAGCACAGATACGCAGTATTTT
.	TRBV7-2	few	TRBJ1-1	CASSLEEFMNTEAFF	TGTGCCAGCAGCTTAGAAGAGTTTATGAACACTGAAGCTTTCTTT
.	TRBV10-3	.	TRBJ2-5	CAISESSLTGTQETQYF	TGTGCCATCAGTGAGTCGAGCTTGACGGGCACACAAGAGACCCAGTACTTC
.	TRBV7-9	.	TRBJ2-1	CASSLSYMVGDEQFF	TGTGCCAGCAGCTTAAGCTATATGGTTGGGGATGAGCAGTTCTTC